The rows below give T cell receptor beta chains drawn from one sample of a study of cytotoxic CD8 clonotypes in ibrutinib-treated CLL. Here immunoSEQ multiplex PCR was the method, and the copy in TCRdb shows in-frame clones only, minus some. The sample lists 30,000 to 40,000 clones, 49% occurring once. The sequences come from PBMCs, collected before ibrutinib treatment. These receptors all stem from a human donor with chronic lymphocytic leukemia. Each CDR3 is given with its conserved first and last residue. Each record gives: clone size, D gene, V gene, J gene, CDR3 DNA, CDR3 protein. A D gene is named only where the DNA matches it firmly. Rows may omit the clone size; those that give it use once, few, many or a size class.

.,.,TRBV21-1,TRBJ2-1,TGTGCCAGCAGTAACCGGGGGAGACACTACAATGAGCAGTTCTTC,CASSNRGRHYNEQFF
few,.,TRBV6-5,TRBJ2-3,TGTGCCAGCAGTTATCGGCTAAACCCAGGCACAGATACGCAGTATTTT,CASSYRLNPGTDTQYF
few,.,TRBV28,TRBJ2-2,TGTGCCACCAAAGAAGGAACGAACACCGGGGAGCTGTTTTTT,CATKEGTNTGELFF
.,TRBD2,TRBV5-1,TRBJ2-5,TGCGCCAGCAAGGATGGGGAGGGAGAGACCCAGTACTTC,CASKDGEGETQYF
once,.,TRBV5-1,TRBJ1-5,TGCGCCAGCAGCTTGTCGTCAGGGAGCAATCAGCCCCAGCATTTT,CASSLSSGSNQPQHF
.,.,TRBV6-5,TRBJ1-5,TGTGCCAGCAGTTACTCGATTAGTCAGCCCCAGCATTTT,CASSYSISQPQHF
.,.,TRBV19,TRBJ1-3,TGTGCCAGTAGCCGCCCACAGGGAGGTGGAAACACCATATATTTT,CASSRPQGGGNTIYF
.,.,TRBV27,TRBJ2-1,TGTGCCAGCAGTTCCCACTTAAGTAGGTATGAGCAGTTCTTC,CASSSHLSRYEQFF
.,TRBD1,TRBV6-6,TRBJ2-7,TGTGCCAGCAGGGCTCCGGGACAGTCGTTGAACGAGCAGTACTTC,CASRAPGQSLNEQYF
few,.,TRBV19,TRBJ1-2,TGTGCCAGTAGTATCGGCGGCGACTATGGCTACACCTTC,CASSIGGDYGYTF
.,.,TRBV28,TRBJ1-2,TGTGCCAGCAGTTTATCGGGACGATCTCGCTATGGCTACACCTTC,CASSLSGRSRYGYTF
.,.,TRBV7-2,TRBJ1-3,TGTGCCAGCAGTTCGGACGCCGGTAGGGGAAACACCATATATTTT,CASSSDAGRGNTIYF
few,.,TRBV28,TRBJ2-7,TGTGCCAGCAGTGCCCGTGACGAGCAGTACTTC,CASSARDEQYF
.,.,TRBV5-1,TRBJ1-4,TGCGCCAGCAGCTTCAGGGAGGGTAATGAAAAACTGTTTTTT,CASSFREGNEKLFF
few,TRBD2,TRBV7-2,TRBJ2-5,TGTGCCAGCAGCTTTACTAGCGGGGAGACCCAGTACTTC,CASSFTSGETQYF
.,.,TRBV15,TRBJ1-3,TGTGCCACCAGCAGAGTAGGGGCTGGAAACACCATATATTTT,CATSRVGAGNTIYF
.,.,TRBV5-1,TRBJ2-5,TGCGCCAGCAGCTTGGTTGTGGGGGAGACCCAGTACTTC,CASSLVVGETQYF
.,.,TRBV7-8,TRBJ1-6,TGTGCCAGCAGCTTAGAGGCTAGCAGGAGTGGTTCACCCCTCCACTTT,CASSLEASRSGSPLHF
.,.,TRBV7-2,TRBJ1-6,TGTGCCAGCAGCTTAGATGCGGGGGGCTCCTATAATTCACCCCTCCACTTT,CASSLDAGGSYNSPLHF
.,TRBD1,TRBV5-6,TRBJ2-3,TGTGCCAGCAGACGGGACAGACGCACAGATACGCAGTATTTT,CASRRDRRTDTQYF
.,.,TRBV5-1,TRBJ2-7,TGCGCCAGCAGCTTGGGTGCGGGAGAGGGGGACGAGCAGTACTTC,CASSLGAGEGDEQYF
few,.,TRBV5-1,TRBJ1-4,TGCGCCAGCAGCTTGGCCGGACCGGAGGGAAAACTGTTTTTT,CASSLAGPEGKLFF
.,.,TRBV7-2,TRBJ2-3,TGTGCCAGCGGCCAGGGAGACGATACGCAGTATTTT,CASGQGDDTQYF
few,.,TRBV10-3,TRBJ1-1,TGTGCCATCAGTGAGATAGGCACTGAAGCTTTCTTT,CAISEIGTEAFF